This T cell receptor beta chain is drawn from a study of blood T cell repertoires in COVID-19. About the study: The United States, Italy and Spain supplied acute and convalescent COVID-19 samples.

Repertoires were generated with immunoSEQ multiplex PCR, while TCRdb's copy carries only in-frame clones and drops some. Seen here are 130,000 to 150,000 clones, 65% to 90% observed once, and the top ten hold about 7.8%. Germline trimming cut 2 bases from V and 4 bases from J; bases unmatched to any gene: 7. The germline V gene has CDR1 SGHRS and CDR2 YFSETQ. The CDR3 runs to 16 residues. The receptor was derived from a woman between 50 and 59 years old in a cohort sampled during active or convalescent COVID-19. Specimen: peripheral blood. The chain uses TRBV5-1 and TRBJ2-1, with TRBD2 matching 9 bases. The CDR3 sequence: CASSFGGGASYNEQFF. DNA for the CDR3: TGCGCCAGCAGCTTCGGCGGGGGGGCTTCTTACAATGAGCAGTTCTTC. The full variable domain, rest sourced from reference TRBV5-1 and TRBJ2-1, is KAGVTQTPRYLIKTRGQQVTLSCSPISGHRSVSWYQQTPGQGLQFLFEYFSETQRNKGNFPGRFSGRQFSNSRSEMNVSTLELGDSALYLCASSFGGGASYNEQFFGPGTRLTVL.